This entry concerns a single TCR beta chain. Per the germline V gene, CDR1 is LGHNA and CDR2 is YNFKEQ. The J segment lost 7 bases and the V segment lost 0 bases, leaving 10 bases of the junction unmatched. The CDR3 sequence is 17 residues long. Here immunoSEQ multiplex PCR was the method, and the copy in TCRdb shows in-frame clones only, minus some. The sample lists 45,000 to 65,000 clones, 90% to 95% occurring once. This specimen belongs to a study of technical replicates of blood from a handful of donors. The J gene is TRBJ1-5, the V gene TRBV4-2; 9 positions agree with TRBD1. The sequencing input was PBMCs. The receptor comes from a human donor in good health. Some clones in this sample may be carry-over from other donors' samples. The DNA for the CDR3 is TGTGCCAGCAGCCAAGAACTCGTACAGGGGGCGAGGCAGCCCCAGCATTTT. This encodes CASSQELVQGARQPQHF.